This T cell receptor (beta chain) was profiled in a study of shared clonotypes between healthy human individuals. Every subset's genomic DNA went evenly onto several immunoSEQ plates. Repertoires were generated with immunoSEQ multiplex PCR, while TCRdb's copy carries only in-frame clones and drops some. The sample includes approximately 500,000 clones, roughly 95% of them seen just once. The length of the CDR3 is 14 residues. Germline CDR1 reads SQVTM; CDR2 reads ANQGSEA. The trim removed 6 bases at V and 4 bases at J, leaving 9 bases unmatched. The sample consisted of naive CD4+ T cells sorted from blood. The subset here: CD45RA+ positively selected. The receptor was isolated from a young woman in good health. The chain employs TRBV29-1 and TRBJ2-5, with 9 bases matching TRBD1. The CDR3 DNA follows: TGCAGCGTGGGAAGGACAGGGGCGGGAGAGACCCAGTACTTC. Protein product: CSVGRTGAGETQYF. The full variable domain, rest sourced from reference TRBV29-1 and TRBJ2-5, is SAVISQKPSRDICQRGTSLTIQCQVDSQVTMMFWYRQQPGQSLTLIATANQGSEATYESGFVIDKFPISRPNLTFSTLTVSNMSPEDSSIYLCSVGRTGAGETQYFGPGTRLLVL.